These T cell receptor beta chains were read from a single sample in a study of Tregs in tolerant kidney transplant recipients. The method was immunoSEQ multiplex PCR; TCRdb's version includes in-frame clones alone and lacks a portion of them. The table has tens of thousands of clones, 90% to 95% seen once. The sequences come from CD4+ T cells from blood (PBMCs), collected 24 months after the transplant. Receptors were obtained from a human patient who received a combined kidney and bone marrow transplant. The graft donor may account for some of the T cells. The CDR3 runs from the conserved cysteine through the conserved F or W. The D gene is left open where the match is weak. For some rows the clone size is stated as once, few or many, or as a class when expanded; others skip it.

V,J,D,size,DNA,CDR3
TRBV19,TRBJ1-5,TRBD1,.,TGTGCCAGTAGTCAAGGGGACAGGGCAGACTATAGCAATCAGCCCCAGCATTTT,CASSQGDRADYSNQPQHF
TRBV5-1,TRBJ2-3,TRBD2,.,TGCGCCAGCAGCCAAGTGACTAGCGGGAGCACAGATACGCAGTATTTT,CASSQVTSGSTDTQYF
TRBV18,TRBJ2-1,TRBD2,.,TGTGCCAGCTCACCATTCAGCGGGAGAGCCAACAATGAGCAGTTCTTC,CASSPFSGRANNEQFF
TRBV27,TRBJ1-5,TRBD1,.,TGTGCCAGCAGTGCCGGGACAGGGATACCCGGGATACAGCCCCAGCATTTT,CASSAGTGIPGIQPQHF
TRBV5-4,TRBJ1-1,.,once,TGTGCCAGCAGCCCTAAGGTGACCTCACTAGAAGCTTTCTTT,CASSPKVTSLEAFF
TRBV28,TRBJ1-2,.,.,TGTGCCAGCAGTCGATCAGGGTCCAACTATGGCTACACCTTC,CASSRSGSNYGYTF
TRBV6-5,TRBJ2-7,TRBD2,.,TGTGCCAGCAGAAGGTCAAGCGGGGCCTACGAGCAGTACTTC,CASRRSSGAYEQYF
TRBV19,TRBJ1-1,TRBD1,.,TGTGCCAGTAGTACGGGACAGGGTTGGACTGAAGCTTTCTTT,CASSTGQGWTEAFF
TRBV29-1,TRBJ2-1,.,once,TGCAGCGCTAGACAGGATTACAATGAGCAGTTCTTC,CSARQDYNEQFF
TRBV7-9,TRBJ1-6,TRBD1,.,TGTGCCAGCACCCCCCGCGAAGCAGGGACAGGACATTCACCCCTCCACTTT,CASTPREAGTGHSPLHF
TRBV6-1,TRBJ2-5,.,.,TGTGCCAGCAGTGAAGTTCTGTCCTCAGGTGGGAGGGAGACCCAGTACTTC,CASSEVLSSGGRETQYF
TRBV7-2,TRBJ1-1,.,once,TGTGCCAGCAGCTTGGGGCGGATCACTGAAGCTTTCTTT,CASSLGRITEAFF
TRBV5-4,TRBJ2-5,.,.,TGTGCCAGCAGCCCCGACACAAAAATGGAGACCCAGTACTTC,CASSPDTKMETQYF
TRBV18,TRBJ2-1,TRBD1,.,TGTGCCAGCTCACCACAGGGACAGGGGGTCAATGAGCAGTTCTTC,CASSPQGQGVNEQFF
TRBV5-1,TRBJ2-3,.,.,TGCGCCAGCAGCTTGGGGTGGGCACACACAGATACGCAGTATTTT,CASSLGWAHTDTQYF
TRBV7-9,TRBJ1-5,.,.,TGTGCCAGCAGCATTTCCCCAGGCGTCCAGCCCCAGCATTTT,CASSISPGVQPQHF
TRBV5-1,TRBJ1-2,TRBD1,.,TGCGCCAGCAGCTGGGACAGGACGGAGGGCTACACCTTC,CASSWDRTEGYTF
TRBV10-3,TRBJ2-7,TRBD1,.,TGTGCCATCAGTGGACAGGGGTACGAGCAGTACTTC,CAISGQGYEQYF
TRBV5-8,TRBJ2-5,.,.,TGTGCCAGCAGCTTGCGAGGATTAATAGAGACCCAGTACTTC,CASSLRGLIETQYF
TRBV5-1,TRBJ1-2,TRBD1,.,TGCGCCAGCAGCTTGGGAGGGGGCTTGGTTTCTAACTATGGCTACACCTTC,CASSLGGGLVSNYGYTF
TRBV12-5,TRBJ2-7,.,once,TGTGCTAGTGGTTTGGTCTCAGGGCAGGGCTCCTACGAGCAGTACTTC,CASGLVSGQGSYEQYF
TRBV30,TRBJ1-6,.,.,TGTGCCTGGGGTTGGGCCGCCCGGGGTAATTCACCCCTCCACTTT,CAWGWAARGNSPLHF
TRBV27,TRBJ1-6,TRBD1,.,TGTGCCAGCAGTTTATTATCGGGACAGAGAAATTCCCCCCTCCACTTT,CASSLLSGQRNSPLHF
TRBV7-9,TRBJ2-7,.,.,TGTGCCAGCAGCCTTAGTGACACCAACTCCTACGAGCAGTACTTC,CASSLSDTNSYEQYF
TRBV7-3,TRBJ2-7,.,.,TGTGCCAGCAGCGTCGCGCGGGGGCCCGAGCAGTACTTC,CASSVARGPEQYF
TRBV5-3,TRBJ2-3,TRBD2,.,TGTGCCAGAAGCTTGGCCCCTCCGGGACTAGCGACCGCAGATACGCAGTATTTT,CARSLAPPGLATADTQYF
TRBV4-3,TRBJ2-7,TRBD2,.,TGCGCCAGCAGCCGTGGACTAGCGGGAGTCTACGAGCAGTACTTC,CASSRGLAGVYEQYF
TRBV2,TRBJ2-3,TRBD2,.,TGTGCCAGCAGTGGACTAGCCGCCCCCACAGATACGCAGTATTTT,CASSGLAAPTDTQYF
TRBV9,TRBJ1-3,.,.,TGTGCCAGCAGCGCCATTTGGGTAGCCTCTGGAAACACCATATATTTT,CASSAIWVASGNTIYF
TRBV2,TRBJ2-7,TRBD1,.,TGTGCCAGCAGTGTAGGACAGGGGGCTAACGAGCAGTACTTC,CASSVGQGANEQYF
TRBV5-1,TRBJ2-3,TRBD2,.,TGCGCCAGCAATCTACTAGCGGGGGGGTCTAGCACAGATACGCAGTATTTT,CASNLLAGGSSTDTQYF
TRBV10-2,TRBJ2-7,TRBD2,.,TGCGCCAGCAGTTCCAGCGGGAGGGCCTACGAGCAGTACTTC,CASSSSGRAYEQYF
TRBV5-1,TRBJ1-2,TRBD1,once,TGCGCCAGCAGCACAGGACAGGGCGTTTCTAACTATGGCTACACCTTC,CASSTGQGVSNYGYTF
TRBV18,TRBJ2-5,TRBD1,.,TGTGCCAGCTCACCCGGACAGGGAGAGACCCAGTACTTC,CASSPGQGETQYF
TRBV5-4,TRBJ2-1,.,once,TGTGCCAGCAGCGAGGACATGGGGAACTACAATGAGCAGTTCTTC,CASSEDMGNYNEQFF
TRBV10-3,TRBJ1-6,.,few,TGTGCCATCAGTGACAGGGTTGCAGACTCACCCCTCCACTTT,CAISDRVADSPLHF
TRBV5-1,TRBJ2-3,TRBD2,.,TGCGCCAGCAGCGCTAGCGGGAGAGCTTTCACAGATACGCAGTATTTT,CASSASGRAFTDTQYF
TRBV27,TRBJ1-1,TRBD1,.,TGTGCCAGCAGTCTTGACAGGGGAATTCATAGTCAAGCTTTCTTT,CASSLDRGIHSQAFF
TRBV7-2,TRBJ1-5,.,.,TGTGCCAGCGGCCCCTTGCCAGGGTCTCAGCCCCAGCATTTT,CASGPLPGSQPQHF
TRBV23-1,TRBJ1-5,TRBD1,.,TGCGCCAGCAGTCAAGGGACAGGGGAGAGCAATCAGCCCCAGCATTTT,CASSQGTGESNQPQHF